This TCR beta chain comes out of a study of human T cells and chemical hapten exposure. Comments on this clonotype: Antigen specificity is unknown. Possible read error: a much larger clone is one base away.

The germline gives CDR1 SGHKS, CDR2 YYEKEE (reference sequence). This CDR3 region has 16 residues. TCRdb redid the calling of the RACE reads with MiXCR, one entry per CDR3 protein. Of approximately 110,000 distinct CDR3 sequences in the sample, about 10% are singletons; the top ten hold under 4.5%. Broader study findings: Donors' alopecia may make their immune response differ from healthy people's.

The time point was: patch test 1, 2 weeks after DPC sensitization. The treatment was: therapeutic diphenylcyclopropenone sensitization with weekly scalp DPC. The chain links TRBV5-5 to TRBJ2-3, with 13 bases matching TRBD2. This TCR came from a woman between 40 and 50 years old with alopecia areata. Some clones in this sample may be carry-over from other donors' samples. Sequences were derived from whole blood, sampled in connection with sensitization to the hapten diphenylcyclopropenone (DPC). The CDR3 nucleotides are TGTGCCAGCAGCTTGGAACTAGCGGGGGGGCGAGATACGCTGTATTTT. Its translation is CASSLELAGGRDTLYF.